Listed here is a single TCR beta chain. These data are taken from a study of blood T cell repertoires in COVID-19. For the study at large: Sites in the United States, Italy and Spain provided acute and convalescent COVID-19 samples.

This CDR3 comprises 13 residues. Germline assignment: CDR1 SQVTM and CDR2 ANQGSEA. V lost 4 bases, J lost 8 bases, and 17 bases lay in between. Libraries were prepared by immunoSEQ multiplex PCR; TCRdb keeps only in-frame clonotypes and omits some of them. The sample carries 350,000 to 400,000 clones, nearly 90% recorded once. The source material was PBMCs or T cells enriched from blood (not recorded which). The sequence was obtained from a woman in her thirties who had recovered from COVID-19. This rearrangement joins TRBV29-1 to TRBJ1-1; the D gene is possibly TRBD1 (5 bases). The CDR3 DNA reads as TGCAGCGTTGCTATGGGGGGTTTGGGGGAAGCTTTCTTT. Protein product: CSVAMGGLGEAFF.